This T cell receptor (beta chain) was obtained from a study of blood T cell repertoires in COVID-19. Study overall: Collection of acute and convalescent COVID-19 samples took place in the United States, Italy and Spain.

The trim removed 3 bases at V and 3 bases at J, leaving 9 bases unmatched. The CDR3 sequence is 16 residues long. CDR1 and CDR2 (germline): MDHEN, SYDVKM. Cohorts were determined from participant-reported clinical history. Exposed enrollees had met someone with a PCR-confirmed or clinician-diagnosed COVID-19 case at some point within the 2 weeks before study entry. Under the authors' procedure: Nucleated cell counts were estimated from reference gene primer amplification. The protocol was immunoSEQ multiplex PCR, while the TCRdb copy is restricted to in-frame clones and leaves out a portion. The V and J calls and the clone size are those of that table, but D and trimming were determined from the DNA. The sample lists 130,000 to 150,000 clones; about 85% were seen once.

The receptor comes from a woman between 40 and 50 years old who had been exposed to COVID-19. The chain couples TRBV28 to TRBJ2-3, with 7 bases matching TRBD1. The source material was PBMCs or T cells enriched from blood (not recorded which). The CDR3 reads CASSFNPGQNTDTQYF. CDR3 DNA sequence: TGTGCCAGCAGTTTTAACCCGGGACAGAATACAGATACGCAGTATTTT. The full variable domain, completed using reference TRBV28 and TRBJ2-3, is DVKVTQSSRYLVKRTGEKVFLECVQDMDHENMFWYRQDPGLGLRLIYFSYDVKMKEKGDIPEGYSVSREKKERFSLILESASTNQTSMYLCASSFNPGQNTDTQYFGPGTRLTVL.